This TCR beta chain came from a study of blood T cell repertoires in COVID-19. Turning to the study itself: The United States, Italy and Spain were the sources of the acute and convalescent COVID-19 samples. From T cells, B-cell-depleted T cells, or PBMCs came the material, which was cDNA or gDNA.

This CDR3 region has 15 residues. Germline CDR1 SQVTM, CDR2 ANQGSEA. Losses at the gene ends were 0 bases for V and 2 bases for J; bases not matched to a gene: 4. Original methodology: Reference gene primers were amplified, and this amplification served to estimate nucleated cell counts. Profiled with immunoSEQ multiplex PCR; TCRdb holds only in-frame clones, not every one. From that table come the V and J calls and clone size; the DNA was used to work out D and trimming. The table lists around 77,000 clones, 85% to 95% of them singletons. This sequence was found in a woman aged 55-69 years with active COVID-19. The V call is TRBV29-1, the J call TRBJ2-5; 9 bases align to TRBD2. Source material: peripheral blood. The CDR3 protein is CSVEDPLAGQETQYF. In nucleotides, the CDR3 is TGCAGCGTTGAAGATCCCCTAGCGGGACAAGAGACCCAGTACTTC.